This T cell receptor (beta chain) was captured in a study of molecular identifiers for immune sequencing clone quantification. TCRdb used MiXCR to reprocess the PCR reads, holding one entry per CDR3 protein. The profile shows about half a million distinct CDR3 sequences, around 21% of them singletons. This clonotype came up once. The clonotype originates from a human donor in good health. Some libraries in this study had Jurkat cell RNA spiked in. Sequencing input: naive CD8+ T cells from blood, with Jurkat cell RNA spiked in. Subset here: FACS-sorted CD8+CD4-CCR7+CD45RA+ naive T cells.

The CDR3, as DNA: TGCGCCAGCAGCCCTAGCGGGAGGTCCGGGGAGCTGTTTTTT. Amino acid sequence: CASSPSGRSGELFF. The rearrangement uses TRBV4-1 and TRBJ2-2; 11 positions match TRBD2. The junction had 1 base not matched to a gene; V was cut back by 4 bases and J by 6 bases. CDR3 size: 14 residues. Germline-derived CDR1 and CDR2 are MGHRA and YSYEKL.